The sequence of this TCR beta chain was determined in a study of T cell responses to AZD1222 COVID-19 vaccine. General study results and limits: With two AZD1222 doses given, Spike-specific TCR breadth and depth both rose. Every sample of the repertoires postdated the peak T cell response.

Germline V gene sequence: CDR1 MNHEY, CDR2 SVGAGI. The CDR3 runs to 15 residues. V lost 7 bases, J lost 7 bases, and 17 bases lay in between. As for this clone: Its antigen is as yet unknown.

TCRdb's table, derived via immunoSEQ multiplex PCR, lists solely in-frame clones and lacks some. The sample yields 70,000 to 100,000 clones, about 94% seen once. This sequence originates from an adult who received the AZD1222 COVID-19 vaccine. The chain is built from TRBV6-5 and TRBJ1-6, with unresolved D. Source: peripheral blood, taken 28 days after the second AZD1222 dose. The CDR3 DNA sequence: TGTGCCAGCATGAAATTGGTCCTGGGAAATTCACCCCTCCACTTT. Protein: CASMKLVLGNSPLHF.